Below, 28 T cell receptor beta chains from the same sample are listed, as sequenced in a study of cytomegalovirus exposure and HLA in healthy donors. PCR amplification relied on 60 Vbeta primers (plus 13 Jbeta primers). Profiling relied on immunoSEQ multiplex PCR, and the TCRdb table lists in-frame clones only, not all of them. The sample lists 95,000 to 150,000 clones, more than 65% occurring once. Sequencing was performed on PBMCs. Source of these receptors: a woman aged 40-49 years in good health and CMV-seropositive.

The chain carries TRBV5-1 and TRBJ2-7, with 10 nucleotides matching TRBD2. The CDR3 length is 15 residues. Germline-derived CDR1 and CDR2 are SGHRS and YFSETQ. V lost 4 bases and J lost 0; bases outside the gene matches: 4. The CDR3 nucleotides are TGCGCCAGCAGCGCGTCTAGCGGGAGCTCCTACGAGCAGTACTTC. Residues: CASSASSGSSYEQYF.

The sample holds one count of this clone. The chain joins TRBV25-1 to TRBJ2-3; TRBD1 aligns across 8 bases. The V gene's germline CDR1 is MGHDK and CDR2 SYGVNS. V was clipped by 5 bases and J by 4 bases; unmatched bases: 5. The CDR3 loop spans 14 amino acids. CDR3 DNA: TGTGCCAGCAGTTTAGGACAGGGCGCAGATACGCAGTATTTT. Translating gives CASSLGQGADTQYF.

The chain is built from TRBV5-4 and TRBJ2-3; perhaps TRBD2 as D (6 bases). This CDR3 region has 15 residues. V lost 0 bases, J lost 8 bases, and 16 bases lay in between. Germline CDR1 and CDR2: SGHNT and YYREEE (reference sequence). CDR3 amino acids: CASSLAGLEGSTQYF. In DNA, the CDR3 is TGTGCCAGCAGCTTGGCCGGATTGGAGGGTAGTACGCAGTATTTT.

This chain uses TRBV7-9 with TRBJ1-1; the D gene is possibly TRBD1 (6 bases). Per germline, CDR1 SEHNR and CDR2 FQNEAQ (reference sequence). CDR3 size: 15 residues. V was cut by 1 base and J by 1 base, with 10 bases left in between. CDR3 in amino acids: CASSLGWDKNTEAFF. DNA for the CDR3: TGTGCCAGCAGCTTAGGGTGGGACAAGAACACTGAAGCTTTCTTT.

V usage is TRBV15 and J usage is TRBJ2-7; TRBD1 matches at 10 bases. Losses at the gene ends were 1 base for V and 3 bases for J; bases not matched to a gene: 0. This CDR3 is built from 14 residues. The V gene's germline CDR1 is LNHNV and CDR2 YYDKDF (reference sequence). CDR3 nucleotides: TGTGCCACCAGCAGAGGGGACAGGGGCTACGAGCAGTACTTC. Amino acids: CATSRGDRGYEQYF.

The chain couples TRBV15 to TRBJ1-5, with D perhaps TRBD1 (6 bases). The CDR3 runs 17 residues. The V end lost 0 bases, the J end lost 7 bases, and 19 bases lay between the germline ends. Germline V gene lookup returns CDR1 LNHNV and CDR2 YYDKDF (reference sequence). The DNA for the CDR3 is TGTGCCACCAGCAGAGATCCTTTTAAAACAGGGCGACAGCCCCAGCATTTT. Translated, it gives CATSRDPFKTGRQPQHF.

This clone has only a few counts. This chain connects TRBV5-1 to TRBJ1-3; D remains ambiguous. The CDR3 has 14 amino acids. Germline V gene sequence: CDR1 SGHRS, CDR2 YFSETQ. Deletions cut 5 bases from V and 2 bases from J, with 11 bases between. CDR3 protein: CASSEGSPGNTIYF. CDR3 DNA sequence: TGCGCCAGCAGTGAGGGCTCCCCTGGAAACACCATATATTTT.

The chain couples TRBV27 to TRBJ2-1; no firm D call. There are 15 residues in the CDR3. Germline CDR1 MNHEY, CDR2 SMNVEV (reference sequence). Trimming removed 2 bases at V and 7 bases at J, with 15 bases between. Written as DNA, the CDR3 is TGTGCCAGCAGTTTAACAGATGGGTATTGGAATGAGCAGTTCTTC. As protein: CASSLTDGYWNEQFF.

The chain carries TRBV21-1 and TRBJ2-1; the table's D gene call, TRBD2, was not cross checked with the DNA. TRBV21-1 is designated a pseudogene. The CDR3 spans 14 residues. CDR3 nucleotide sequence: TGTGCCAGCAGGACGACTAGCGGGATTTGTGAGCAGTTCTTC. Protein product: CASRTTSGICEQFF.

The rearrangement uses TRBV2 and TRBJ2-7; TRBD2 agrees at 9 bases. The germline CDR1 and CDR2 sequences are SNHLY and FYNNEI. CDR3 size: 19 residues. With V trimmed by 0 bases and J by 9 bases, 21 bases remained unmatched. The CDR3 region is CASSEAPPASGNSVRGQYF. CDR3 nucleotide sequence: TGTGCCAGCAGTGAAGCGCCCCCCGCTAGCGGGAATTCGGTTCGTGGGCAGTACTTC.

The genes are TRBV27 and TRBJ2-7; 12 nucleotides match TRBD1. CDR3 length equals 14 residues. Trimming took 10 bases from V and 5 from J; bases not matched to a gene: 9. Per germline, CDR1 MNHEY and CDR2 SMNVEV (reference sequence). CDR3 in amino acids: CATTSGQGANEQYF. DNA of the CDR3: TGTGCCACGACCTCGGGACAGGGGGCCAACGAGCAGTACTTC.

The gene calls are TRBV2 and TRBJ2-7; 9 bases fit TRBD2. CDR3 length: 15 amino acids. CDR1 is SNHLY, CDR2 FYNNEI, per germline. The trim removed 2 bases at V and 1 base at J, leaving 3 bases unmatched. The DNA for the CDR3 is TGTGCCAGCAGTGAACTGGCGGGAGGGTCCTACGAGCAGTACTTC. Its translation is CASSELAGGSYEQYF. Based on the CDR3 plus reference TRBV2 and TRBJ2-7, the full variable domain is EPEVTQTPSHQVTQMGQEVILRCVPISNHLYFYWYRQILGQKVEFLVSFYNNEISEKSEIFDDQFSVERPDGSNFTLKIRSTKLEDSAMYFCASSELAGGSYEQYFGPGTRLTVT.

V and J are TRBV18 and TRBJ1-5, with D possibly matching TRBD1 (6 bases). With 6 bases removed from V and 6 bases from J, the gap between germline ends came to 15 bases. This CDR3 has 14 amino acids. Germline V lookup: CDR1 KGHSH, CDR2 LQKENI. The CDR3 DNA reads TGTGCCAGCTCCGTACAGGGCTCGGCTCAGCCCCAGCATTTT. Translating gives CASSVQGSAQPQHF.

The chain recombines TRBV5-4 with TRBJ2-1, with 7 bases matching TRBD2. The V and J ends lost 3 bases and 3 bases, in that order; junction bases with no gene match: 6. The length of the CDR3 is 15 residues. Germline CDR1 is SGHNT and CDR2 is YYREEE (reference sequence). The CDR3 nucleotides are TGTGCCAGCAGCTCGGGGGGAGAGATCTACAATGAGCAGTTCTTC. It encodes CASSSGGEIYNEQFF.

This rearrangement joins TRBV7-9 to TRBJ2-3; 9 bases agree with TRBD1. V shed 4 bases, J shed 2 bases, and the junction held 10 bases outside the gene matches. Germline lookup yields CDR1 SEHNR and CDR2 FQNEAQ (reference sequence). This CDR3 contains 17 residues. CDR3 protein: CASSSGTGTGPTDTQYF. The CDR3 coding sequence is TGTGCCAGCAGCTCGGGGACCGGGACAGGGCCCACAGATACGCAGTATTTT.

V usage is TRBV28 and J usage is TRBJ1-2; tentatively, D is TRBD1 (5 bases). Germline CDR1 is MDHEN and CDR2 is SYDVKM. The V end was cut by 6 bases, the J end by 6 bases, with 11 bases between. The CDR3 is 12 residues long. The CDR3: CASSVTADGYTF. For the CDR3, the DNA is TGTGCCAGCAGCGTGACAGCAGATGGCTACACCTTC.

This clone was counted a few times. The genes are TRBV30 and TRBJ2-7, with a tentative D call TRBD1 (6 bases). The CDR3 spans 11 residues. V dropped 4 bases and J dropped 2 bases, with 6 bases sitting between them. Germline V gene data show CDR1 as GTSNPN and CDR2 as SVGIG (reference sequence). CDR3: CAWNRAYEQYF. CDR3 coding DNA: TGTGCCTGGAACAGGGCCTACGAGCAGTACTTC.

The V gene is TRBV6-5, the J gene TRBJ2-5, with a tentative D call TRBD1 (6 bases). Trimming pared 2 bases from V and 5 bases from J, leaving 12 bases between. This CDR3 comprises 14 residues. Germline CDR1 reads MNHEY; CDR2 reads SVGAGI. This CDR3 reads CASSYTGRVETQYF. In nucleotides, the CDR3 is TGTGCCAGCAGTTACACAGGGCGAGTGGAGACCCAGTACTTC.

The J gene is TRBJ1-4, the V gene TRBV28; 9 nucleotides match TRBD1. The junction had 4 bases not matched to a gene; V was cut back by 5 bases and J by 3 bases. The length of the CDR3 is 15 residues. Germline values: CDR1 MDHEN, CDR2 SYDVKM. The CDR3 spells CASSTTGGPNEKLFF. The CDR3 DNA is TGTGCCAGCAGTACAACAGGGGGCCCTAATGAAAAACTGTTTTTT.

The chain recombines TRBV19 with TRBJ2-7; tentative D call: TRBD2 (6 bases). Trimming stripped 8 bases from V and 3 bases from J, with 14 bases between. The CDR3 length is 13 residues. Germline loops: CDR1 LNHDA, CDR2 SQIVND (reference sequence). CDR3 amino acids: CASAKRGFYEQYF. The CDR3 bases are TGTGCCAGTGCCAAACGGGGGTTCTACGAGCAGTACTTC.

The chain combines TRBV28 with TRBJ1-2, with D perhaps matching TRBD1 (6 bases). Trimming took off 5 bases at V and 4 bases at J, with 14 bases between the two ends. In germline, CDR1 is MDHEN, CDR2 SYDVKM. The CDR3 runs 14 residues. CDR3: CASSLGQSSYGYTF. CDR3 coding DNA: TGTGCCAGCAGTCTAGGACAGTCGAGCTATGGCTACACCTTC.

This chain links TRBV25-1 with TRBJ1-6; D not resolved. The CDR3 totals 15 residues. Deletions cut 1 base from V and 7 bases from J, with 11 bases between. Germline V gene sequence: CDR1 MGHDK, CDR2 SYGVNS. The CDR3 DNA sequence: TGTGCCAGCAGTGAATTGAGGAGGCAGAATTCACCCCTCCACTTT. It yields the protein CASSELRRQNSPLHF.

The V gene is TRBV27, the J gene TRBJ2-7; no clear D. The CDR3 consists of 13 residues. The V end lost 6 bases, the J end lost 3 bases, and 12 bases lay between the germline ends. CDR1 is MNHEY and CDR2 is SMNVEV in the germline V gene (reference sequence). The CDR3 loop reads CASSLSEFYEQYF. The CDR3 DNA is TGTGCCAGCAGCCTTTCGGAGTTCTACGAGCAGTACTTC.

The CDR3 coding sequence is TGTGCCAGCAGTTTCCCCGGGGGAGTCGCTGAAGCTTTCTTT. Translated: CASSFPGGVAEAFF. The V and J genes are TRBV28 and TRBJ1-1; maybe TRBD1 (5 bases). The CDR3 loop spans 14 amino acids. Trimming pared 3 bases from V and 6 bases from J, leaving 14 bases between. Per the germline V gene, CDR1 is MDHEN and CDR2 is SYDVKM.

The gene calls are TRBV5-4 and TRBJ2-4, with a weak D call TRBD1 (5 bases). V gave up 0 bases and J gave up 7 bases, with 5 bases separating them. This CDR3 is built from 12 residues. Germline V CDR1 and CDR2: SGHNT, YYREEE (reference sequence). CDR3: CASSLEGNIQYF. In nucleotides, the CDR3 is TGTGCCAGCAGCTTGGAGGGGAACATTCAGTACTTC.

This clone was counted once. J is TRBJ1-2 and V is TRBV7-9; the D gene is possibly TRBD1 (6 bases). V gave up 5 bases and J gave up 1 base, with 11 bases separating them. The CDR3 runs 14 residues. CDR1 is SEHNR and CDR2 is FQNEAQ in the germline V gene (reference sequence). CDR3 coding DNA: TGTGCCAGCAGCCCACCGGACAGTAACTATGGCTACACCTTC. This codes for CASSPPDSNYGYTF.

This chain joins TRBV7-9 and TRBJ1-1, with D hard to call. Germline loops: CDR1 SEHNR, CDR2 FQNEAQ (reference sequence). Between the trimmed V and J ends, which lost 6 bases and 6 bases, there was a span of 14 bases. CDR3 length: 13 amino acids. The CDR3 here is CASSSLVSAEAFF. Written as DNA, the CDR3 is TGTGCCAGCAGTTCATTGGTATCAGCTGAAGCTTTCTTT.

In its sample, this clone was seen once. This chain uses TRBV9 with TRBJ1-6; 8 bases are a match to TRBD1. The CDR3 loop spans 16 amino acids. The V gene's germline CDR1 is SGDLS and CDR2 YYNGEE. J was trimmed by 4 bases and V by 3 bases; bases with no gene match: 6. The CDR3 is CASSDPGQGYNSPLHF. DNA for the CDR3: TGTGCCAGCAGCGATCCCGGACAGGGTTATAATTCACCCCTCCACTTT.